This TCR beta chain was identified in a study of control samples from healthy donors and cancer patients. CDR1 is SGHDT, CDR2 YYEEEE, per germline. V lost 4 bases and J 5 bases, leaving 21 bases between the germline ends. The CDR3 has 16 amino acids. Repertoires were generated with immunoSEQ multiplex PCR, while TCRdb's copy carries only in-frame clones and drops some. The sample contains 150,000 to 200,000 clones, just over 85% of which appear only once. The V call is TRBV5-6, the J call TRBJ1-2; TRBD1 is a possible D gene (6 bases). The source is a woman aged 25 to 45 in good health. Sample: blood. As DNA, the CDR3 is TGTGCCAGCAGCGGGCTTACCGGGACATCCTTTTATGGCTACACCTTC. Translating it yields CASSGLTGTSFYGYTF. The full variable domain, completed using reference TRBV5-6 and TRBJ1-2, is DAGVTQSPTHLIKTRGQQVTLRCSPKSGHDTVSWYQQALGQGPQFIFQYYEEEERQRGNFPDRFSGHQFPNYSSELNVNALLLGDSALYLCASSGLTGTSFYGYTFGSGTRLTVV.